These 10 T cell receptor beta chains were sequenced from one sample in a study of cytomegalovirus exposure and HLA in healthy donors. The PCR contained 60 Vbeta and 13 Jbeta primers. Only in-frame clones appear in the TCRdb table, and some are missing; sequencing was by immunoSEQ multiplex PCR. Of about 190,000 clones listed, roughly 79% are singletons. Material: PBMCs. These receptors all come from a young woman in good health and CMV-seronegative.

This chain connects TRBV5-1 to TRBJ2-3; tentative D call: TRBD1 (6 bases). The CDR3 has 15 residues. CDR1 is SGHRS, CDR2 YFSETQ, per germline. V was clipped by 4 bases and J by 2 bases, with 14 bases between them. CDR3 bases: TGCGCCAGCAGCCCCCTGGGGGCGGACACAGATACGCAGTATTTT. This encodes CASSPLGADTDTQYF. Looking up the rest from reference TRBV5-1 and TRBJ2-3 gives the full variable domain: KAGVTQTPRYLIKTRGQQVTLSCSPISGHRSVSWYQQTPGQGLQFLFEYFSETQRNKGNFPGRFSGRQFSNSRSEMNVSTLELGDSALYLCASSPLGADTDTQYFGPGTRLTVL.

The chain recombines TRBV5-1 with TRBJ2-7; 7 bases line up with TRBD1. Germline CDR1 SGHRS, CDR2 YFSETQ. The CDR3 is 16 residues long. V dropped 4 bases and J dropped 0; count of bases not matched to a gene: 10. The CDR3 spells CASSKGTAESSYEQYF. In nucleotides, the CDR3 is TGCGCCAGCAGCAAGGGGACAGCCGAAAGCTCCTACGAGCAGTACTTC.

V gene TRBV11-3 combines with J gene TRBJ1-4, with 7 bases aligning to TRBD1. The CDR3 is 12 residues long. V lost 5 bases and J lost 7; bases outside the gene matches: 1. Germline V lookup: CDR1 SGHNT, CDR2 YENEEA. For the CDR3, the DNA is TGTGCCAGCAGCCGGACAGGTGAAAAACTGTTTTTT. This sequence encodes CASSRTGEKLFF.

Only one count was recorded for this clone. The rearrangement joins TRBV5-6 to TRBJ2-3, with TRBD2 as a possible D gene (5 bases). The CDR3 loop spans 14 amino acids. The germline V gene encodes CDR1 SGHDT and CDR2 YYEEEE. Trimming pared 3 bases from V and 6 bases from J, leaving 14 bases between. The CDR3 DNA reads as TGTGCCAGCAGCTGGGGAGTAGCTTGGGATACGCAGTATTTT. Its protein product is CASSWGVAWDTQYF. The full variable domain, in which reference TRBV5-6 and TRBJ2-3 provide the parts outside the CDR3, is DAGVTQSPTHLIKTRGQQVTLRCSPKSGHDTVSWYQQALGQGPQFIFQYYEEEERQRGNFPDRFSGHQFPNYSSELNVNALLLGDSALYLCASSWGVAWDTQYFGPGTRLTVL.

There are a few counts of this clone. The V call is TRBV6-1, the J call TRBJ2-5; D gene uncertain. Germline V gene lookup returns CDR1 MNHNS and CDR2 SASEGT. Between the trimmed V and J ends, which lost 6 bases and 0 bases, there was a span of 11 bases. CDR3 length: 14 residues. The CDR3 here is CASRPSSYQETQYF. For the CDR3, the DNA is TGTGCCAGCAGGCCATCAAGCTACCAAGAGACCCAGTACTTC.

This clone was observed once. The chain employs TRBV6-6 and TRBJ1-6, with a weak D call TRBD1 (5 bases). CDR3 size: 13 residues. CDR1 is MNHNY, CDR2 SVGAGI, per germline (reference sequence). Trimming removed 7 bases from V and 7 bases from J, with 11 bases in between. The CDR3 DNA reads as TGTGCCAGCAAAGGGGTCTTAAATTCACCCCTCCACTTT. It codes for CASKGVLNSPLHF.

This clone was picked up one time. J is TRBJ2-1 and V is TRBV7-3, with 11 bases aligning to TRBD2. Germline values: CDR1 SGHTA, CDR2 FQGTGA. The CDR3 runs to 15 residues. The junction had 9 bases not matched to a gene; V was cut back by 5 bases and J by 9 bases. CDR3 sequence reads: CASSPIAGGPSEQFF. CDR3 nucleotide sequence: TGTGCCAGCAGCCCGATAGCGGGGGGGCCGAGTGAGCAGTTCTTC.

This clone was seen more than once but under ten times. The chain uses TRBV6-6 and TRBJ2-1; 8 bases match TRBD2. Germline CDR1 is MNHNY and CDR2 is SVGAGI (reference sequence). V was clipped by 6 bases and J by 0 bases; unmatched bases: 4. This CDR3 is 15 amino acids long. CDR3 in amino acids: CASSPAGVSYNEQFF. CDR3 bases: TGTGCCAGCAGCCCAGCGGGGGTCTCCTACAATGAGCAGTTCTTC.

Only a few counts were recorded for this clone. The V call is TRBV28, the J call TRBJ2-7; tentatively, D is TRBD2 (7 bases). Germline V lookup: CDR1 MDHEN, CDR2 SYDVKM. CDR3 size: 15 residues. V was trimmed by 6 bases and J by 2 bases, leaving 17 bases between them. The CDR3 spells CASRLGGLVPYEQYF. DNA for the CDR3: TGTGCCAGCAGGCTGGGGGGGCTTGTTCCCTACGAGCAGTACTTC.

The V call is TRBV7-2, the J call TRBJ1-2; 8 bases line up with TRBD1. The CDR3 is 17 residues long. The germline V gene encodes CDR1 SGHTA and CDR2 FQGNSA. J was trimmed by 1 base and V by 5 bases; bases with no gene match: 12. The CDR3 nucleotides read TGTGCCAGCAGCCCCTTCAGGGGGCAGGGGGGTAACTATGGCTACACCTTC. Amino acids: CASSPFRGQGGNYGYTF.